One and the same sample provided the 6 T cell receptor beta chains below, sequenced in a study of cytomegalovirus exposure and HLA in healthy donors. PCR amplification relied on 60 Vbeta primers (plus 13 Jbeta primers). TCRdb's table, derived via immunoSEQ multiplex PCR, lists solely in-frame clones and lacks some. This sample carries around 200,000 clones, approximately 70% of them seen once, and the ten largest clones take around 3%. The sample taken for sequencing was PBMCs. The source of these receptors is a man aged 35-49 years in good health and CMV-seropositive.

The V and J genes are TRBV29-1 and TRBJ1-2, with a tentative D call TRBD1 (5 bases). With 4 bases removed from V and 7 bases from J, the gap between germline ends came to 16 bases. The CDR3 spans 13 residues. CDR1 SQVTM and CDR2 ANQGSEA come from the germline V gene. The CDR3, as DNA: TGCAGCGTTGGGGGTTTTGCAGGGTTTGGCTACACCTTC. This sequence encodes CSVGGFAGFGYTF.

This clone was recorded once. The chain couples TRBV19 to TRBJ1-4; D remains unclear. The ends were cut back, 5 bases at V and 5 bases at J, with 12 bases in the middle. The CDR3 is 14 residues long. Looked up from germline, CDR1 is LNHDA and CDR2 is SQIVND (reference sequence). Written as DNA, the CDR3 is TGTGCCAGTAGTCCCCAAATCCAAAATGAAAAACTGTTTTTT. It codes for CASSPQIQNEKLFF.

This sequence joins TRBV6-1 and TRBJ1-2, with D hard to call. Germline loops: CDR1 MNHNS, CDR2 SASEGT. The CDR3 is 14 amino acids. Between the trimmed V and J ends, which lost 5 bases and 0 bases, there was a span of 10 bases. CDR3: CASSPRGSNYGYTF. CDR3 nucleotides: TGTGCCAGCAGTCCCCGGGGTTCTAACTATGGCTACACCTTC.

The chain employs TRBV7-9 and TRBJ2-5; the D gene is possibly TRBD1 (6 bases). Germline V gene sequence: CDR1 SEHNR, CDR2 FQNEAQ (reference sequence). Trimming stripped 2 bases from V and 2 bases from J, with 15 bases between. The CDR3 length is 16 residues. In nucleotides, the CDR3 is TGTGCCAGCAGCTTACCACGGACAGATTCACAAGAGACCCAGTACTTC. It is translated as CASSLPRTDSQETQYF.

The chain is built from TRBV5-4 and TRBJ2-2; D may be TRBD1 (7 bases). The V gene lost 4 bases and the J gene lost 4 bases, with 20 bases spanning the gap. This CDR3 is built from 17 residues. Looked up from germline, CDR1 is SGHNT and CDR2 is YYREEE (reference sequence). CDR3 nucleotide sequence: TGTGCCAGCAGCCCAGAGGGTCAGGGGGGTTTCACCGGGGAGCTGTTTTTT. The encoded protein is CASSPEGQGGFTGELFF.

The rearrangement joins TRBV18 to TRBJ1-5; tentative D call: TRBD1 (5 bases). V dropped 5 bases and J dropped 10 bases, with 24 bases sitting between them. The CDR3 is made up of 16 amino acids. The germline V gene encodes CDR1 KGHSH and CDR2 LQKENI. CDR3 region: CASSFTGLEPGSPQHF. The CDR3 DNA follows: TGTGCCAGCTCATTTACAGGTTTGGAGCCCGGCAGCCCCCAGCATTTT.